These 22 T cell receptor beta chains share one sample of origin, sequenced in a study of T cell responses to AZD1222 COVID-19 vaccine. Profiled with immunoSEQ multiplex PCR; TCRdb holds only in-frame clones, not every one. The sample comprises about 94,000 clones, around 84% of which are singletons, and about 4.5% rests with the top ten. The sequencing here drew on peripheral blood, taken 28 days after the second AZD1222 dose. These receptors were taken from an adult who received the AZD1222 COVID-19 vaccine.

The chain carries TRBV11-2 and TRBJ2-5; D is uncertain. The CDR3 loop spans 15 amino acids. The germline CDR1 and CDR2 sequences are SGHAT and FQNNGV. Trimming pared 4 bases from V and 4 bases from J, leaving 16 bases between. This CDR3 reads CASSSRAPLGETQYF. CDR3 nucleotide sequence: TGTGCCAGCAGCTCCCGGGCCCCCCTAGGAGAGACCCAGTACTTC.

V usage is TRBV5-1 and J usage is TRBJ1-2; tentative D call: TRBD1 (6 bases). Deletions cut 3 bases from V and 4 bases from J, with 16 bases between. Germline CDR1 reads SGHRS; CDR2 reads YFSETQ. The CDR3 is 15 residues long. CDR3 bases: TGCGCCAGCAGCTCCACAGGGATCGGGGTCTATGGCTACACCTTC. Residues: CASSSTGIGVYGYTF.

This chain connects TRBV2 to TRBJ2-5, with TRBD2 matching 13 bases. J lost 9 bases, V lost 6 bases, and 7 bases had no gene match. Germline V lookup: CDR1 SNHLY, CDR2 FYNNEI. The CDR3 has 14 residues. The CDR3 region has the DNA TGTGCCAGCAGGGGGACTAGCGGGATGGGAGCCCAGTACTTC. It is translated as CASRGTSGMGAQYF.

This chain joins TRBV7-9 and TRBJ2-7; the match to TRBD1 covers 9 bases. Per the germline V gene, CDR1 is SEHNR and CDR2 is FQNEAQ (reference sequence). With 4 bases clipped from V and 0 bases from J, the junction kept 10 bases outside the gene matches. The CDR3 has 17 amino acids. For the CDR3, the DNA is TGTGCCAGCAGCTCCCCCCCGACAGGGGGTAGCTCCTACGAGCAGTACTTC. Amino acid sequence: CASSSPPTGGSSYEQYF.

This clone has only a few counts. This chain links TRBV12-2 with TRBJ2-2; no DNA check was done on the table's D call, TRBD1. TRBV12-2 is listed as a pseudogene. The CDR3 has 10 residues. The CDR3 sequence is CFRATGELFF. The DNA for the CDR3 is TGTTTCAGGGCCACCGGGGAGCTGTTTTTT.

This chain links TRBV19 with TRBJ1-2; tentative D call: TRBD1 (6 bases). CDR1 and CDR2 from the germline V gene are LNHDA and SQIVND (reference sequence). V lost 6 bases to trimming and J lost 5 bases, with 13 bases between them. The CDR3 is made up of 13 amino acids. The CDR3 loop reads CASRVGGPYGYTF. DNA of the CDR3: TGTGCCAGTAGGGTGGGGGGGCCTTATGGCTACACCTTC.

The rearrangement links TRBV15 to TRBJ2-1, with no clear D. The ends were cut back, 3 bases at V and 9 bases at J, with 12 bases in the middle. CDR3 size: 13 residues. The germline gives CDR1 LNHNV, CDR2 YYDKDF (reference sequence). The CDR3 loop is CATSSSSHSEQFF. CDR3 nucleotide sequence: TGTGCCACCAGCAGCTCTTCGCATAGTGAGCAGTTCTTC.

This clone appeared once. The chain couples TRBV20-1 to TRBJ2-3, with 9 bases matching TRBD2. This CDR3 region has 14 residues. Germline V gives CDR1 DFQATT, CDR2 SNEGSKA (reference sequence). The junction had 7 bases not matched to a gene; V was cut back by 6 bases and J by 3 bases. The CDR3 spells CSASSGSRTDTQYF. The CDR3 coding sequence is TGCAGTGCCAGTAGCGGGAGTAGGACAGATACGCAGTATTTT.

The J gene is TRBJ1-2, the V gene TRBV5-1; D unresolved. Germline CDR1 and CDR2: SGHRS and YFSETQ. The CDR3 covers 15 residues. Trimming removed 4 bases from V and 3 bases from J, with 16 bases in between. For the CDR3, the DNA is TGCGCCAGCAGCAACGCCCCGGGATATGACTATGGCTACACCTTC. It specifies CASSNAPGYDYGYTF.

This sequence joins TRBV7-2 and TRBJ2-2; no reliable D call. The germline V and J ends were trimmed by 5 bases and 1 base, with 11 bases remaining between them. CDR3 length equals 15 residues. Germline V gene lookup returns CDR1 SGHTA and CDR2 FQGNSA. CDR3 protein: CASSRTLGNTGELFF. The DNA for the CDR3 is TGTGCCAGCAGCCGTACACTGGGGAACACCGGGGAGCTGTTTTTT.

The chain uses TRBV10-3 and TRBJ1-3; tentatively, D is TRBD1 (6 bases). The CDR3 loop spans 17 amino acids. V lost 1 base and J 3 bases, leaving 16 bases between the germline ends. Germline CDR1 is ENHRY and CDR2 is SYGVKD. The DNA for the CDR3 is TGTGCCATCAGTGAGTTTCAGGGGAGGAACCTTGGAAACACCATATATTTT. It translates to CAISEFQGRNLGNTIYF.

The gene calls are TRBV3-1 (or the pseudogene TRBV3-2) and TRBJ2-1, with 7 bases identical to TRBD1. Germline V gene data show CDR1 as LGHDT and CDR2 as YNNKEL (reference sequence). Germline trimming cut 5 bases from V and 1 base from J; bases unmatched to any gene: 5. The CDR3 is made up of 15 amino acids. The CDR3 reads CASSASTGSYNEQFF. CDR3 coding DNA: TGTGCCAGCAGCGCCTCGACAGGGTCCTACAATGAGCAGTTCTTC.

The V call is TRBV6-5, the J call TRBJ2-1, with D hard to call. This CDR3 is built from 13 residues. The germline gives CDR1 MNHEY, CDR2 SVGAGI. V was trimmed by 5 bases and J by 0 bases, leaving 5 bases between them. CDR3 nucleotide sequence: TGTGCCAGCAGTCCAAGCTCCTACAATGAGCAGTTCTTC. Its protein is CASSPSSYNEQFF.

V is TRBV2 and J is TRBJ1-2; maybe TRBD1 (5 bases). Germline V lookup: CDR1 SNHLY, CDR2 FYNNEI. Trimming shortened V by 4 bases and J by 4 bases, and 19 bases separated the two germline ends. This CDR3 has 16 amino acids. The CDR3 loop reads CASSAGPPGLSYGYTF. In DNA form, the CDR3 reads TGTGCCAGCAGTGCAGGGCCCCCAGGACTTTCCTATGGCTACACCTTC.

This clone was detected once. The CDR3 DNA sequence: TGCGCCAGCAGCCAACAGGGGGCCTGGGATACGCAGTATTTT. Its protein is CASSQQGAWDTQYF. V and J are TRBV4-1 and TRBJ2-3; 8 bases align to TRBD1. Germline CDR1 MGHRA, CDR2 YSYEKL. V was clipped by 2 bases and J by 6 bases; unmatched bases: 4. CDR3 length: 14 amino acids.

The chain couples TRBV9 to TRBJ2-7; no firm D call. V dropped 0 bases and J dropped 3 bases, with 10 bases sitting between them. Germline V gene data show CDR1 as SGDLS and CDR2 as YYNGEE. The CDR3 covers 14 residues. The DNA for the CDR3 is TGTGCCAGCAGCGTAGGGGTAGGTGTCTACGAGCAGTACTTC. Its protein product is CASSVGVGVYEQYF. Based on the CDR3 plus reference TRBV9 and TRBJ2-7, the full variable domain is DSGVTQTPKHLITATGQRVTLRCSPRSGDLSVYWYQQSLDQGLQFLIQYYNGEERAKGNILERFSAQQFPDLHSELNLSSLELGDSALYFCASSVGVGVYEQYFGPGTRLTVT.

The J gene is TRBJ1-6, the V gene TRBV7-2; 8 bases fit TRBD1. CDR1 SGHTA and CDR2 FQGNSA come from the germline V gene. J gave up 2 bases and V 4 bases, and 7 bases lay outside the gene matches. CDR3 length: 17 residues. In nucleotides, the CDR3 is TGTGCCAGCAGCTCCGGACAGGGAAGCACCTATAATTCACCCCTCCACTTT. Translation: CASSSGQGSTYNSPLHF.

The V and J genes are TRBV2 and TRBJ2-7, with TRBD2 matching 13 bases. The CDR3 has 15 amino acids. The ends lost 1 base at V and 7 bases at J; junction bases unmatched: 4. Germline V gene lookup returns CDR1 SNHLY and CDR2 FYNNEI. The CDR3, as DNA: TGTGCCAGCAGTGAAGGGGGACTAGCGGGACTGGAGCAGTACTTC. Translated: CASSEGGLAGLEQYF.

The rearrangement links TRBV15 to TRBJ2-5; tentatively, D is TRBD2 (7 bases). The CDR3 runs to 14 residues. Germline assignment: CDR1 LNHNV and CDR2 YYDKDF (reference sequence). In DNA, the CDR3 is TGTGCTCCACGGGGGCCAGCGGGAAAAGAGACCCAGTACTTC. Residues: CAPRGPAGKETQYF.

This chain connects TRBV4-3 to TRBJ2-1; no reliable D call. The V gene lost 0 bases and the J gene lost 7 bases, with 7 bases spanning the gap. The CDR3 has 13 residues. Germline CDR1 and CDR2: LGHNA and YSLEER. In DNA form, the CDR3 reads TGCGCCAGCAGCCAAGAGTCGGGTAATGAGCAGTTCTTC. It is translated as CASSQESGNEQFF.

This rearrangement joins TRBV19 to TRBJ2-5; D is undetermined. Per germline, CDR1 LNHDA and CDR2 SQIVND (reference sequence). This CDR3 spans 16 amino acids. Trimming took 3 bases from V and 4 from J, leaving 18 bases between them. CDR3 bases: TGTGCCAGTAGTATCTTTGCCAGTAGTGTTCGAGAGACCCAGTACTTC. It yields the protein CASSIFASSVRETQYF.

J is TRBJ2-5 and V is TRBV12-5; 7 bases map to TRBD1. The CDR3 covers 13 residues. In germline, CDR1 is LGHNT, CDR2 FRNRAP. V shed 6 bases, J shed 4 bases, and the junction held 5 bases outside the gene matches. CDR3 protein: CASGRPGGETQYF. Written as DNA, the CDR3 is TGTGCTAGTGGCCGGCCAGGGGGAGAGACCCAGTACTTC.